This paragraph covers one T cell receptor beta chain sequence. Its specificity is unknown. Patients chosen for sequencing had CD8+CD57+ cells that had expanded, as shown by flow cytometry. The patients all had a severe acquired aplastic anemia diagnosis. At the time of blood sampling, patients had not yet received any therapy. This CDR3 has 14 residues. Germline values: CDR1 DFQATT, CDR2 SNEGSKA (reference sequence). This sample is part of a study of CD8+CD57+ T cells in acquired aplastic anemia. Study overall: Sorted CD4+ and CD8+ cells gave an average of around 3.1 ug of DNA. Study results and caveats: The same twenty-nine CD8+ CDR3 sequences occurred in patients and in controls.

The template used for profiling TCR beta VDJ and CDR3 was genomic DNA. Each CDR3 protein is one row after TCRdb ran MiXCR on the reads. The sample records around 220,000 distinct CDR3 sequences, about half being singletons. The chain recombines TRBV20-1 with TRBJ1-4; perhaps TRBD1 as D (6 bases). This clonotype was sampled from a human donor with aplastic anemia. Specimen: sorted CD4+, CD8+, or CD8+CD57+ T cells (not recorded which) from PBMCs. CDR3 amino acids: CSVGGGARGEKLFF. CDR3 DNA sequence: TGCAGCGTAGGGGGGGGGGCGCGTGGTGAAAAACTGTTTTTT.